These 30 T cell receptor beta chains originate from one sample sequenced in a study of blood T cells in healthy people across ages. A second PCR of about 6 to 11 cycles used a sample-barcoded 5' primer and a J-beta primer mix. TCRdb reanalysed the 5' RACE reads using MiXCR and keeps one entry per CDR3 protein. Among about a million distinct CDR3 sequences listed, around 48% were seen once. The source material was blood. The receptor source for this set is a young man in good health.

The chain links TRBV27 to TRBJ2-6, with TRBD2 as a possible D gene (6 bases). Trimming left V 2 bases short and J 4 bases short, with 15 bases between. The germline V gene encodes CDR1 MNHEY and CDR2 SMNVEV (reference sequence). The CDR3 sequence is 17 residues long. CDR3 loop: CASSLNGGDSGANVLTF. Here the CDR3 DNA reads TGTGCCAGCAGTTTAAACGGGGGAGACTCAGGGGCCAACGTCCTGACTTTC.

V usage is TRBV7-9 and J usage is TRBJ1-4; no definite D call. Germline CDR1 and CDR2: SEHNR and FQNEAQ (reference sequence). CDR3 size: 15 residues. Trimming removed 2 bases at V and 5 bases at J, with 12 bases between. CDR3 bases: TGTGCCAGCAGCTTAATGGGCGGCCCCAATGAAAAACTGTTTTTT. Protein sequence: CASSLMGGPNEKLFF.

The chain employs TRBV3-1 and TRBJ2-7, with a possible D match to TRBD1 (5 bases). Germline V lookup: CDR1 LGHDT, CDR2 YNNKEL (reference sequence). This CDR3 is built from 15 residues. The V end was cut by 1 base, the J end by 8 bases, with 18 bases between. The CDR3: CASSQGRVSAGKQYF. The CDR3 coding sequence is TGTGCCAGCAGCCAAGGACGAGTTTCGGCAGGGAAGCAGTACTTC.

This clonotype appeared once. The junction departs from germline at one end; a sequencing error may be responsible. The chain recombines TRBV10-3 with TRBJ2-1; 8 positions agree with TRBD1. Germline V gene lookup returns CDR1 ENHRY and CDR2 SYGVKD. The CDR3 has 13 amino acids. For the CDR3, the DNA is TGTGCCATCAGTGGGACAGGGCTCAATGGGCAGTTCTTC. Translating it yields CAISGTGLNGQFF.

This clonotype was seen ten or more times. Germline is not matched at one junction end, which may reflect a read error. The V call is TRBV7-7, the J call TRBJ2-5; D not resolved. There are 13 residues in the CDR3. Germline-derived CDR1 and CDR2 are SSHAT and FNYEAQ (reference sequence). CDR3 protein: CASSSSSQETQYF. The CDR3 nucleotides read TGTGCTAGCAGCTCGAGCAGTCAAGAGACCCAGTACTTC.

The rearrangement links TRBV27 to TRBJ1-2; D is perhaps TRBD1 (5 bases). Germline V lookup: CDR1 MNHEY, CDR2 SMNVEV (reference sequence). There are 13 residues in the CDR3. Trimming removed 7 bases at V and 2 bases at J, with 11 bases between. This CDR3 is CASKFRGNYGYTF. The CDR3 DNA follows: TGTGCCAGCAAGTTTCGGGGGAACTATGGCTACACCTTC.

This clonotype has just a few counts. The chain combines TRBV7-2 with TRBJ2-1; TRBD2 might be the D (5 bases). Germline values: CDR1 SGHTA, CDR2 FQGNSA. CDR3 length: 12 residues. With 7 bases removed from V and 7 bases from J, the gap between germline ends came to 11 bases. CDR3 protein: CASNQLENEQFF. The CDR3 region has the DNA TGTGCCAGCAACCAACTAGAAAATGAGCAGTTCTTC.

This rearrangement joins TRBV29-1 to TRBJ2-5; TRBD2 might be the D (6 bases). The CDR3 length is 14 residues. Germline assignment: CDR1 SQVTM and CDR2 ANQGSEA. Trimming left V 7 bases short and J 2 bases short, with 17 bases between. The CDR3 reads CSACLVGLQETQYF. The CDR3 region has the DNA TGCAGCGCTTGTTTAGTGGGACTTCAAGAGACCCAGTACTTC. Variable domain in full (rest from reference TRBV29-1 and TRBJ2-5): SAVISQKPSRDICQRGTSLTIQCQVDSQVTMMFWYRQQPGQSLTLIATANQGSEATYESGFVIDKFPISRPNLTFSTLTVSNMSPEDSSIYLCSACLVGLQETQYFGPGTRLLVL.

This chain uses TRBV4-1 with TRBJ2-1; 9 bases fit TRBD1. The V and J ends lost 3 bases and 2 bases, in that order; junction bases with no gene match: 5. Germline CDR1 reads MGHRA; CDR2 reads YSYEKL. This CDR3 comprises 16 residues. DNA for the CDR3: TGCGCCAGCAGCCAGGGACAGGGAGTCCCCTACAATGAGCAGTTCTTC. As protein: CASSQGQGVPYNEQFF.

V usage is TRBV20-1 and J usage is TRBJ2-7; 8 bases line up with TRBD1. This CDR3 is built from 15 residues. With V trimmed by 3 bases and J by 5 bases, 12 bases remained unmatched. Germline V gene lookup returns CDR1 DFQATT and CDR2 SNEGSKA (reference sequence). Written as DNA, the CDR3 is TGCAGTGCTAGGGCGGAGCACAGGGGGAGACACGAGCAGTACTTC. The encoded protein is CSARAEHRGRHEQYF.

The chain is built from TRBV12-3 or TRBV12-4 and TRBJ2-4, with 7 bases aligning to TRBD1. The assigned J gene may be wrong: the sequence end matches TRBJ2-7 better. This CDR3 is built from 14 residues. Here the CDR3 DNA reads TGTGCCAGCAGTCTGATAGACAGGGTTGACGAGCAGTACTTC. This gives the protein CASSLIDRVDEQYF.

V is TRBV9 and J is TRBJ2-1; D gene uncertain. The CDR3 sequence is 15 residues long. Deletions cut 5 bases from V and 3 bases from J, with 15 bases between. Germline V gives CDR1 SGDLS, CDR2 YYNGEE. The CDR3 sequence is CASSPNSLHYNEQFF. The CDR3 nucleotides read TGTGCCAGCAGTCCGAATAGCCTTCACTACAATGAGCAGTTCTTC.

The table lists this clonotype with a few counts. The chain carries TRBV4-1 and TRBJ2-1; TRBD1 might be the D (5 bases). Trimming stripped 1 base from V and 4 bases from J, with 11 bases between. From germline, CDR1 is MGHRA and CDR2 YSYEKL. The CDR3 spans 15 residues. The CDR3 sequence is CASSQGQLSYNEQFF. For the CDR3, the DNA is TGCGCCAGCAGCCAAGGACAGCTTTCTTACAATGAGCAGTTCTTC.

Remarks on this clonotype: A junction boundary mismatches the germline segment, possibly from a read error. V is TRBV4-1 and J is TRBJ2-3; 7 bases are shared with TRBD2. Germline V gene data show CDR1 as MGHRA and CDR2 as YSYEKL. This CDR3 region has 17 residues. The CDR3 nucleotides read TGCGCCAACAGCCAAGAAGGGGCGGCTAGCGGACCCAATACGCAGTATTTT. Its translation is CANSQEGAASGPNTQYF.

This sequence joins TRBV30 and TRBJ1-5, with TRBD1 identical over 9 bases. CDR1 and CDR2 from the germline V gene are GTSNPN and SVGIG (reference sequence). The CDR3 loop spans 14 amino acids. The V gene end was trimmed by 0 bases and the J gene end by 6 bases; junction bases not matched to a gene: 3. For the CDR3, the DNA is TGTGCCTGGAGTGTAGGGACAGGGATTCAGCCCCAGCATTTT. It codes for CAWSVGTGIQPQHF.

The chain has TRBV14 and TRBJ2-3; D possibly corresponds to TRBD2 (5 bases). CDR3 length: 14 amino acids. V was clipped by 4 bases and J by 5 bases, with 13 bases between them. The V gene's germline CDR1 is SGHDN and CDR2 FVKESK. The CDR3 loop reads CASSPGLEVDTQYF. The CDR3 nucleotides are TGTGCCAGCAGCCCGGGCTTGGAGGTAGATACGCAGTATTTT.

This clonotype was picked up one time. One end of the junction varies from germline; a read error may be responsible. The chain carries TRBV6-2 or TRBV6-3 and TRBJ1-5; tentative D call: TRBD1 (5 bases). Germline CDR1 reads MNHEY; CDR2 reads SVGEGT. The CDR3 has 18 residues. In DNA, the CDR3 is TGTGCCAGCAGTGACTCGCCTGGGACCGCGTATAGCAATCAGCCCCAGCATTTT. Translating gives CASSDSPGTAYSNQPQHF.

The rearrangement links TRBV6-1 to TRBJ2-7; 10 bases line up with TRBD1. This CDR3 has 13 amino acids. Trimming took 2 bases from V and 6 from J; bases not matched to a gene: 1. The germline V gene has CDR1 MNHNS and CDR2 SASEGT. Here the CDR3 reads CASSERTGGEQYF. The CDR3 DNA reads TGTGCCAGCAGTGAAAGGACAGGGGGCGAGCAGTACTTC.

J is TRBJ2-5 and V is TRBV2; TRBD2 aligns across 8 bases. The CDR3 consists of 14 residues. Germline CDR1 reads SNHLY; CDR2 reads FYNNEI. J gave up 2 bases and V 7 bases, and 6 bases lay outside the gene matches. This CDR3 is CASTGGELQETQYF. The CDR3 nucleotides are TGTGCCAGCACCGGGGGGGAACTTCAAGAGACCCAGTACTTC.

The rearrangement uses TRBV20-1 and TRBJ2-7; possible D gene TRBD2, 5 bases. Trimming shortened V by 2 bases and J by 7 bases, and 21 bases separated the two germline ends. CDR1 is DFQATT and CDR2 is SNEGSKA in the germline V gene (reference sequence). The CDR3 runs to 15 residues. The CDR3 sequence: CSARSLRGAEEEQYF. CDR3 DNA sequence: TGCAGTGCTAGATCCCTCCGGGGAGCTGAGGAAGAGCAGTACTTC.

The chain recombines TRBV19 with TRBJ2-5; D remains unclear. This CDR3 has 13 amino acids. Trimming cost V 6 bases and J 11 bases, with 19 bases left between them. Germline CDR1 reads LNHDA; CDR2 reads SQIVND (reference sequence). CDR3 sequence reads: CASSLLLENEQYF. The CDR3 bases are TGTGCCAGTAGCCTCCTCCTGGAGAATGAGCAGTACTTC.

The gene calls are TRBV4-3 and TRBJ2-2, with 9 bases fitting TRBD2. Germline V gene sequence: CDR1 LGHNA, CDR2 YSLEER. V shed 1 base, J shed 2 bases, and the junction held 8 bases outside the gene matches. The CDR3 has 18 residues. Written as DNA, the CDR3 is TGCGCCAGCAGCCAAGGGTCTTTAGCGGGGGCTAACACCGGGGAGCTGTTTTTT. Its translation is CASSQGSLAGANTGELFF.

The sample holds a few counts of this clonotype. The J gene is TRBJ1-1, the V gene TRBV6-4; possible D gene TRBD1, 5 bases. The CDR3 runs to 14 residues. Trimming cost V 5 bases and J 4 bases, with 14 bases left between them. The germline V gene has CDR1 MRHNA and CDR2 SNTAGT. The DNA for the CDR3 is TGTGCCAGCAGTTACAGGCTGTGGCCCACTGAAGCTTTCTTT. Amino acids: CASSYRLWPTEAFF.

This clonotype was detected only a few times. The chain couples TRBV5-1 to TRBJ2-1; 9 nucleotides agree with TRBD1. This CDR3 has 15 amino acids. V dropped 4 bases and J dropped 7; count of bases not matched to a gene: 9. Germline V lookup: CDR1 SGHRS, CDR2 YFSETQ. CDR3 coding DNA: TGCGCCAGCAGCGCGGGACAGGGAAGGTGGAATGAGCAGTTCTTC. As protein: CASSAGQGRWNEQFF.

This clonotype was observed a handful of times. The chain uses TRBV6-2 or TRBV6-3 and TRBJ2-6; no clear D gene. Trimming took off 8 bases at V and 2 bases at J, with 7 bases between the two ends. The CDR3 loop spans 13 amino acids. Germline loops: CDR1 MNHEY, CDR2 SVGEGT. DNA of the CDR3: TGTGCCAGCCGTCTCGCTGGGGCCAACGTCCTGACTTTC. It encodes CASRLAGANVLTF.

This clonotype came up a few times. J is TRBJ2-1 and V is TRBV4-1; tentatively, D is TRBD2 (5 bases). V lost 5 bases, J lost 0 bases, and 14 bases lay in between. The germline V gene encodes CDR1 MGHRA and CDR2 YSYEKL. This CDR3 is built from 16 residues. The CDR3 here is CASSDLRGSSYNEQFF. DNA for the CDR3: TGCGCCAGCAGCGACCTCAGAGGGAGCTCCTACAATGAGCAGTTCTTC.

This clonotype was detected only a few times. This chain uses TRBV12-3 or TRBV12-4 with TRBJ2-1; D is tentatively TRBD1 or TRBD2 (7 bases each). CDR3 size: 14 residues. V was clipped by 2 bases and J by 4 bases, with 9 bases between them. CDR3 protein: CASSLQGGYNEQFF. CDR3 bases: TGTGCCAGCAGTTTACAGGGGGGGTACAATGAGCAGTTCTTC.

The chain is built from TRBV4-1 and TRBJ2-2, with a possible D match to TRBD2 (5 bases). Trimming took off 1 base at V and 5 bases at J, with 11 bases between the two ends. The CDR3 has 15 residues. Per germline, CDR1 MGHRA and CDR2 YSYEKL. CDR3 in amino acids: CASSQVSRGTGELFF. The CDR3 coding sequence is TGCGCCAGCAGCCAAGTATCACGAGGGACCGGGGAGCTGTTTTTT.

Details on this clonotype: A much larger clone lies a single base off, so this may be a read error. The rearrangement uses TRBV6-6 and TRBJ2-7; D remains unclear. Germline CDR1 reads MNHNY; CDR2 reads SVGAGI (reference sequence). With 5 bases removed from V and 0 bases from J, the gap between germline ends came to 14 bases. CDR3 length equals 15 residues. The CDR3 loop is CASSPSRGDSYEQYF. The CDR3 region has the DNA TGTGCCAGCAGTCCTTCGCGTGGGGACTCCTACGAGCAGTACTTC.

This clonotype has just a few counts. The chain is built from TRBV20-1 and TRBJ2-7; D is uncertain. V lost 3 bases and J lost 6, with 18 bases in between. Germline CDR1 is DFQATT and CDR2 is SNEGSKA (reference sequence). This CDR3 comprises 14 residues. The CDR3 DNA follows: TGCAGTGCTAGTCCACAGTCCGGATTAGGCGAGCAGTACTTC. Translated: CSASPQSGLGEQYF.